The 6 T cell receptor beta chains below were found in one sample sequenced in a study of CD8 T cells in Susac syndrome. A quantity of about 0.5 to 1 ug RNA underwent reverse transcription using random hexamers. Each CDR3 protein gets one entry after TCRdb re-called the immunoSEQ multiplex PCR reads with MiXCR. The sample contains 95,000 to 150,000 distinct CDR3 sequences, 85% to 95% of which appear only once. Sequenced: CD4+ T cells from PBMCs. These receptors all stem from a human donor in good health.

The chain carries TRBV28 and TRBJ1-3, with TRBD1 matching over 7 bases. The CDR3 runs to 15 residues. V lost 9 bases, J lost 6 bases, and 14 bases stayed unmatched. CDR1 MDHEN and CDR2 SYDVKM come from the germline V gene. This CDR3 is CASFGFVTGVNTIYF. CDR3 coding DNA: TGTGCCAGTTTTGGCTTCGTTACAGGGGTAAACACCATATATTTT.

V is TRBV20-1 and J is TRBJ2-4, with D unresolved. The germline V gene has CDR1 DFQATT and CDR2 SNEGSKA (reference sequence). The length of the CDR3 is 13 residues. Between the trimmed V and J ends, which lost 4 bases and 3 bases, there was a span of 10 bases. The CDR3 is CSATWTGKNIQYF. CDR3 bases: TGCAGTGCTACATGGACCGGCAAAAACATTCAGTACTTC.

The rearrangement links TRBV30 to TRBJ2-7; D is perhaps TRBD2 (6 bases). Germline V gene sequence: CDR1 GTSNPN, CDR2 SVGIG (reference sequence). Deletions cut 0 bases from V and 5 bases from J, with 11 bases between. The CDR3 contains 13 residues. The CDR3 region is CAWSVGGVDEQYF. CDR3 DNA sequence: TGTGCCTGGAGTGTAGGAGGGGTCGACGAGCAGTACTTC.

The chain is built from TRBV6-6 and TRBJ2-7; TRBD2 is a possible D gene (7 bases). Deletions cut 4 bases from V and 1 base from J, with 11 bases between. The CDR3 spans 14 residues. Germline loops: CDR1 MNHNY, CDR2 SVGAGI (reference sequence). As DNA, the CDR3 is TGTGCCAGCAGTTTGGGGGGGACATCCTACGAGCAGTACTTC. As protein: CASSLGGTSYEQYF.

V usage is TRBV30 and J usage is TRBJ2-3, with 10 nucleotides matching TRBD2. Germline CDR1 and CDR2: GTSNPN and SVGIG (reference sequence). This CDR3 is 14 amino acids long. V shed 0 bases and J 3 bases; nucleotides not matched to a gene: 0. The CDR3 here is CAWSVSGRTDTQYF. The CDR3 DNA sequence: TGTGCCTGGAGTGTTAGCGGGAGGACAGATACGCAGTATTTT.

J is TRBJ2-5 and V is TRBV6-5; D is unclear. This CDR3 has 13 amino acids. Looked up from germline, CDR1 is MNHEY and CDR2 is SVGAGI. Trimming took off 5 bases at V and 6 bases at J, with 13 bases between the two ends. CDR3 sequence reads: CASSHPTSQTQYF. CDR3 bases: TGTGCCAGCAGTCATCCGACCTCCCAGACCCAGTACTTC.